The present entry profiles one T cell receptor (beta chain) with its context. This record belongs to a study of blood T cell repertoires in COVID-19. Assay: immunoSEQ multiplex PCR; the TCRdb copy retains only in-frame clones and omits some. The data contain roughly 200,000 clones, 75% to 90% of them singletons. V was pared by 5 bases and J by 2 bases, with 8 bases between. This CDR3 has 13 amino acids. Germline V gene sequence: CDR1 LGHDT, CDR2 YNNKEL (reference sequence). The chain employs TRBV3-1 (or the pseudogene TRBV3-2) and TRBJ2-3; D is possibly TRBD1 (5 bases). The sample taken for sequencing was PBMCs or T cells enriched from blood (not recorded which). This receptor was taken from a woman younger than 45 who had been exposed to COVID-19. The CDR3, as DNA: TGTGCCAGCAGCAGGGGCAACACAGATACGCAGTATTTT. Protein product: CASSRGNTDTQYF.